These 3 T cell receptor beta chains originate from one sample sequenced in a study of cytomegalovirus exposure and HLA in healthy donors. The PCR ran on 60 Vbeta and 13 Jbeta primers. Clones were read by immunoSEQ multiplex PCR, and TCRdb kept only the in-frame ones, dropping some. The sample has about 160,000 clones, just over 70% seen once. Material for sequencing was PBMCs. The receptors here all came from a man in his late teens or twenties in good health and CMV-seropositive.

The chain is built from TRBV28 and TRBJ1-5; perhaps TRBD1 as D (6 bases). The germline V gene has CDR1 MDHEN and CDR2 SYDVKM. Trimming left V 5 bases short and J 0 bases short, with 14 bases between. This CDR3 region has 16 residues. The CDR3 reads CASSPSGTTSNQPQHF. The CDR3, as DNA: TGTGCCAGCAGTCCCTCCGGGACAACTAGCAATCAGCCCCAGCATTTT.

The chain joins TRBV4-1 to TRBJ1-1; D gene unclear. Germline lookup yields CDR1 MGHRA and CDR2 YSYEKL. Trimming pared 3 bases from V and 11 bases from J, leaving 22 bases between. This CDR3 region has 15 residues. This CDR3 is CASSHPPGGNVRAFF. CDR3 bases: TGCGCCAGCAGCCACCCCCCGGGAGGAAACGTTCGGGCTTTCTTT.

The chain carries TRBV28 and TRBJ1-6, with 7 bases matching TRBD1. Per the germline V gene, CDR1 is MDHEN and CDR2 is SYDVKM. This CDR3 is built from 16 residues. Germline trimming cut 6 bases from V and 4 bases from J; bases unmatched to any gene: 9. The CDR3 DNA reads TGTGCCAGCAGCCTATTGCTGGGACAGTATAATTCACCCCTCCACTTT. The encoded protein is CASSLLLGQYNSPLHF.